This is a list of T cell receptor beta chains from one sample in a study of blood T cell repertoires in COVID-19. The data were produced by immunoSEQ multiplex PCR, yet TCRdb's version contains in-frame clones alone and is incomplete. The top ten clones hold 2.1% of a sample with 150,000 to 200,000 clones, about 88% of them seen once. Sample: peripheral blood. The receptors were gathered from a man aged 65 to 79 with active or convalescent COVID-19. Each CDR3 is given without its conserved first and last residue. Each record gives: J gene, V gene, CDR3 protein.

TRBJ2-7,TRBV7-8,ASSLGGVSLYEQY
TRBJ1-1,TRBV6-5,ASNYRDRPGTEAF
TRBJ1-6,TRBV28,ASSLLRGQAGNSPLH
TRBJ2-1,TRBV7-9,ASSSSGRVSYNEQF
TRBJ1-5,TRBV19,ASNKDRVNQPQH
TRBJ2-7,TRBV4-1,ASSQDAYGGKYEQY
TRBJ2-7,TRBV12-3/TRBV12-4,ASSYTGAEQY
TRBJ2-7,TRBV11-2,ASSPAGGLTYEQY
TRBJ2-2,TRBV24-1,ATSDPLLAGGGDTGELF
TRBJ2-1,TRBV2,ASNSGGGGNEQF
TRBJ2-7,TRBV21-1,ASSKAQDRRSHYEQY
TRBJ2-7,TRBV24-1,ATSDSGTGTYEQY
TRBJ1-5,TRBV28,ASSLNRVRDQPQH
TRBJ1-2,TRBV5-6,ASSRGIAGADYGYT
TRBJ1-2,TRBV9,ASSVGQGGRGYT
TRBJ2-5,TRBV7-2,ASSLGSRRAQY
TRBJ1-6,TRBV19,ASSIGQGSSPLH
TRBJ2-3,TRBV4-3,ASSQDAVNTDTQY
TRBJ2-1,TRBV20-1,SASASGPQF
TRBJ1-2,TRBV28,ATTGDGGYT